The 15 T cell receptor beta chains given below trace back to one sample, sequenced in a study of T cell changes during pregnancy in multiple sclerosis. Method: immunoSEQ multiplex PCR; TCRdb's copy keeps in-frame clones and lacks some. The sample has tens of thousands of clones, 91% seen once. The specimen comprised peripheral blood, sampled in the third trimester of pregnancy. The receptors derive from a female donor in good health, enrolled as a control in a pregnancy study.

In this sample, this clone turned up a few times. For the CDR3, the DNA is TGTGCCAGCAGCCAGGGCAACAGGGGAACCGGGGAGCTGTTTTTT. This codes for CASSQGNRGTGELFF. The V and J genes are TRBV14 and TRBJ2-2, with TRBD1 matching over 7 bases. The junction had 6 bases not matched to a gene; V was cut back by 3 bases and J by 5 bases. The length of the CDR3 is 15 residues. Germline V lookup: CDR1 SGHDN, CDR2 FVKESK.

V gene TRBV29-1 combines with J gene TRBJ1-2, with 7 bases matching TRBD1. V was pared by 0 bases and J by 4 bases, with 8 bases of the junction left unmatched. CDR1 and CDR2 from the germline V gene are SQVTM and ANQGSEA. The CDR3 runs 15 residues. The CDR3 region has the DNA TGCAGCGTTGAAGACAGACAGGGTTTAATCTATGGCTACACCTTC. The encoded protein is CSVEDRQGLIYGYTF.

This clone has a handful of counts. V usage is TRBV14 and J usage is TRBJ2-7, with D uncertain. The germline V gene has CDR1 SGHDN and CDR2 FVKESK. CDR3 length: 15 amino acids. The V end was cut by 0 bases, the J end by 3 bases, with 12 bases between. CDR3: CASSQDFQRRYEQYF. The CDR3 DNA reads as TGTGCCAGCAGCCAAGATTTCCAGCGCCGCTACGAGCAGTACTTC.

The chain couples TRBV6-5 to TRBJ1-6; D is unresolved. CDR1 is MNHEY and CDR2 is SVGAGI in the germline V gene. The CDR3 runs to 15 residues. Trimming removed 0 bases at V and 6 bases at J, with 9 bases between. CDR3: CASSYSGGLNSPLHF. In DNA, the CDR3 is TGTGCCAGCAGTTACTCCGGAGGGCTTAATTCACCCCTCCACTTT.

This chain connects TRBV7-8 to TRBJ1-1; the D gene is possibly TRBD1 (5 bases). The CDR3 length is 18 residues. From germline, CDR1 is SGHVS and CDR2 FQNEAQ. Trimming removed 6 bases from V and 2 bases from J, with 25 bases in between. The CDR3 protein is CASRREGVIGSYNTEAFF. The CDR3 DNA follows: TGTGCCAGCAGACGCGAAGGGGTTATAGGCAGCTACAACACTGAAGCTTTCTTT.

The chain carries TRBV6-1 and TRBJ2-4; 10 bases align to TRBD1. CDR1 and CDR2 (germline): MNHNS, SASEGT. V was clipped by 8 bases and J by 6 bases; unmatched bases: 7. The CDR3 length is 14 residues. In DNA form, the CDR3 reads TGTGCCAGCCGGGGACAGGGGATGGGAAACATTCAGTACTTC. This gives the protein CASRGQGMGNIQYF.

The rearrangement links TRBV7-2 to TRBJ2-1, with 10 bases lining up with TRBD1. The CDR3 covers 18 residues. With 1 base clipped from V and 7 bases from J, the junction kept 13 bases outside the gene matches. Germline V gene data show CDR1 as SGHTA and CDR2 as FQGNSA. As DNA, the CDR3 is TGTGCCAGCAGCTTAGTGGTCCCAGGGACAGGGGTCACGAATGAGCAGTTCTTC. Translation: CASSLVVPGTGVTNEQFF.

The gene calls are TRBV4-2 and TRBJ2-5; 8 bases map to TRBD1. CDR1 is LGHNA and CDR2 is YNFKEQ in the germline V gene. There are 14 residues in the CDR3. V dropped 2 bases and J dropped 5; count of bases not matched to a gene: 4. The CDR3 reads CASSQRTGKETQYF. CDR3 in DNA: TGTGCCAGCAGCCAAAGGACAGGGAAGGAGACCCAGTACTTC.

This sequence joins TRBV7-9 and TRBJ2-2; no reliable D call. Germline V lookup: CDR1 SEHNR, CDR2 FQNEAQ (reference sequence). The CDR3 extends over 16 amino acids. The germline V and J ends were trimmed by 4 bases and 0 bases, with 12 bases remaining between them. DNA for the CDR3: TGTGCCAGCAGCTCGACACAGCTATCGAACACCGGGGAGCTGTTTTTT. Translated, it gives CASSSTQLSNTGELFF.

Only a few counts were recorded for this clone. The V call is TRBV7-2, the J call TRBJ1-2, with 9 bases lining up with TRBD1. Unmatched junction bases numbered 6, after V lost 5 bases and J lost 8 bases. This CDR3 is 13 amino acids long. Germline V gene sequence: CDR1 SGHTA, CDR2 FQGNSA. CDR3 nucleotides: TGTGCCAGCAGCCCTCCGGGACAGGGCGGCTACACCTTC. Protein product: CASSPPGQGGYTF.

This chain links TRBV5-1 with TRBJ1-1, with 9 bases that match TRBD1. CDR3 size: 14 residues. The ends lost 2 bases at V and 6 bases at J; junction bases unmatched: 5. Germline V gene data show CDR1 as SGHRS and CDR2 as YFSETQ. CDR3 sequence reads: CASSFTGGAAEAFF. The CDR3 DNA reads as TGCGCCAGCAGCTTTACAGGGGGCGCGGCTGAAGCTTTCTTT.

V is TRBV27 and J is TRBJ1-3, with 11 positions matching TRBD1. Per the germline V gene, CDR1 is MNHEY and CDR2 is SMNVEV (reference sequence). Unmatched junction bases numbered 2, after V lost 6 bases and J lost 4 bases. The CDR3 is 14 residues long. CDR3 sequence (DNA): TGTGCCAGCAGGGGACAGGGGGTCGGAAACACCATATATTTT. This gives the protein CASRGQGVGNTIYF.

The chain employs TRBV7-9 and TRBJ1-2; 7 bases are shared with TRBD1. Per germline, CDR1 SEHNR and CDR2 FQNEAQ (reference sequence). The CDR3 covers 12 residues. Unmatched junction bases numbered 3, after V lost 5 bases and J lost 6 bases. CDR3 amino acids: CASSSDRDGYTF. The CDR3 DNA follows: TGTGCCAGCAGCAGCGACAGGGATGGCTACACCTTC.

This clone was counted a few times. V is TRBV7-2 and J is TRBJ2-1, with 11 bases identical to TRBD2. V lost 5 bases and J lost 7; bases outside the gene matches: 10. The germline V gene has CDR1 SGHTA and CDR2 FQGNSA. This CDR3 region has 16 residues. CDR3: CASSPIAGGPLNEQFF. DNA for the CDR3: TGTGCCAGCAGCCCAATAGCGGGGGGGCCGCTGAATGAGCAGTTCTTC. The full variable domain, rest sourced from reference TRBV7-2 and TRBJ2-1, is GAGVSQSPSNKVTEKGKDVELRCDPISGHTALYWYRQSLGQGLEFLIYFQGNSAPDKSGLPSDRFSAERTGGSVSTLTIQRTQQEDSAVYLCASSPIAGGPLNEQFFGPGTRLTVL.

The gene calls are TRBV7-2 and TRBJ1-2; D not resolved. The CDR3 is made up of 14 amino acids. Germline V gives CDR1 SGHTA, CDR2 FQGNSA. V shed 4 bases and J shed 3 bases, with 12 bases lying between them. The CDR3 coding sequence is TGTGCCAGCAGCTCTCTTATTCTCGACTATGGCTACACCTTC. Translation gives CASSSLILDYGYTF.